The sequence of this T cell receptor (beta chain) was determined in a study of technical replicates of blood from a handful of donors. Some clones are missing from TCRdb's copy, which holds only in-frame ones; the method was immunoSEQ multiplex PCR. Of 70,000 or so clones listed, approximately 90% are singletons. The V gene end was trimmed by 0 bases and the J gene end by 6 bases; junction bases not matched to a gene: 8. CDR1 is KGHSH, CDR2 LQKENI, per germline. The length of the CDR3 is 16 residues. The sample comprised T cells isolated from PBMCs. The chain combines TRBV18 with TRBJ1-2; 9 bases are a match to TRBD1. This clonotype was obtained from a human donor in good health. The CDR3 DNA is TGTGCCAGCTCACCACCAAGACAGGGGGGGGTCGATGGCTACACCTTC. This codes for CASSPPRQGGVDGYTF.